This entry concerns a single T cell receptor (beta chain). Its antigen is not identified. The data stem from a study of T cells in localized non-small cell lung cancer. Overall study results and limits: When the top 100 tumor clones were examined, a median about 60 of them also appeared in the adjacent lung, which was paired and uninvolved. There was higher T cell clonality in uninvolved adjacent lung than in tumor, and it was highest there. Blood T cell density predicted longer survival; adjacent-lung clonality, shorter. The tumor had only one region sequenced, so heterogeneity remains possible.

Some clones are missing from TCRdb's copy, which holds only in-frame ones; the method was immunoSEQ multiplex PCR. The sample has 70,000 to 95,000 clones, about nine tenths seen once. The sample in question was PBMCs, obtained before any cancer treatment. The receptor was isolated from a woman aged 35-75 years with stage II squamous cell lung carcinoma.

The CDR3 here is CACLTSGNTEAFF. The CDR3 DNA follows: TGTGCCTGCTTAACTTCGGGGAACACTGAAGCTTTCTTT. The V and J genes are TRBV30 and TRBJ1-1, with no clear D. The germline V gene encodes CDR1 GTSNPN and CDR2 SVGIG (reference sequence). This CDR3 comprises 13 residues. V lost 6 bases, J lost 1 base, and 12 bases lay in between.